This T cell receptor (beta chain) was documented in a study of cytomegalovirus exposure and HLA in healthy donors. Broader study findings: In a later analysis, TCR association rates varied by HLA locus: DRB1 most, HLA-C fewest.

Both 60 Vbeta primers and 13 Jbeta primers went into the PCR. Sequencing was performed with immunoSEQ multiplex PCR; in TCRdb, only in-frame clones are kept and a portion is missing. The sample carries 100,000 to 150,000 clones, 65% to 80% recorded once. On this clone: Its specificity is not known.

Germline CDR1 MNHEY, CDR2 SVGAGI. Trimming removed 6 bases from V and 4 bases from J; junction bases left unmatched: 7. The CDR3 loop spans 15 amino acids. The rearrangement joins TRBV6-5 to TRBJ2-5; 11 bases agree with TRBD1. Sequenced material: PBMCs. The sequence came from a male donor in good health and CMV-seropositive. The CDR3 DNA reads TGTGCCAGCAGAATGGACAGGGGGCTTGGAGAGACCCAGTACTTC. Amino acids: CASRMDRGLGETQYF.